These T cell receptor beta chains were read from a single sample in a study of T cell repertoires in cytomegalovirus infection. TCRdb re-called the reads through MiXCR, storing one row per CDR3 protein. The profile shows approximately 910,000 distinct CDR3 sequences, about a third of them singletons. These receptors have no known antigen. The specimen comprised cultured CD8+ T cells from PBMCs, sampled from culture after CMV antigen stimulation. The receptor source for this set is a human donor in good health (CMV status not recorded). Some clones in this sample may be carry-over from other donors' samples. The CDR3 runs from the conserved cysteine through the conserved F or W. D genes are given only for firm matches. The size entry is marked missing in some rows and otherwise reads once, few, many or a size class.

CDR3aa: CASSLTSGDYKEQFF
CDR3nt: TGTGCCAGCAGCTTAACGTCGGGGGACTACAAAGAGCAGTTCTTC
j_gene: TRBJ2-1
d_gene: TRBD2
abundance: .
v_gene: TRBV7-8

CDR3aa: CASSSGTGLFQYF
CDR3nt: TGTGCCAGCAGTTCCGGGACAGGCCTTTTTCAGTACTTC
j_gene: TRBJ2-4
d_gene: TRBD1
abundance: few
v_gene: TRBV27

CDR3aa: CASSLEQDPRGETQYF
CDR3nt: TGTGCCAGCAGCTTAGAACAAGACCCCCGGGGAGAGACCCAGTACTTC
j_gene: TRBJ2-5
d_gene: .
abundance: many
v_gene: TRBV7-8

CDR3aa: CASSSRDSGYNEQFF
CDR3nt: TGCGCCAGCAGCTCCAGGGATTCGGGTTACAATGAGCAGTTCTTC
j_gene: TRBJ2-1
d_gene: .
abundance: few
v_gene: TRBV5-1

CDR3aa: CASSQDNEVPNTEAFF
CDR3nt: TGTGCCAGCAGCCAAGATAATGAGGTCCCGAACACTGAAGCTTTCTTT
j_gene: TRBJ1-1
d_gene: .
abundance: .
v_gene: TRBV4-2

CDR3aa: CASSSGTGGLYEQYF
CDR3nt: TGCGCCAGCAGTTCCGGGACAGGGGGCTTGTACGAGCAGTACTTC
j_gene: TRBJ2-7
d_gene: TRBD1
abundance: many
v_gene: TRBV5-1

CDR3aa: CASSLRSYTF
CDR3nt: TGTGCCAGCAGCCTTCGTTCATACACCTTC
j_gene: TRBJ1-2
d_gene: .
abundance: .
v_gene: TRBV7-4

CDR3aa: CASSFEWSSYNEQFF
CDR3nt: TGTGCCAGCAGCTTCGAATGGTCCTCCTACAATGAGCAGTTCTTC
j_gene: TRBJ2-1
d_gene: .
abundance: .
v_gene: TRBV5-5

CDR3aa: CASSPGSGGRDF
CDR3nt: TGTGCCAGCAGCCCGGGGTCAGGGGGCAGGGATTTT
j_gene: TRBJ2-3
d_gene: TRBD1
abundance: .
v_gene: TRBV5-4

CDR3aa: CASDPIRQETQYF
CDR3nt: TGTGCCAGCGACCCTATACGCCAAGAGACCCAGTACTTC
j_gene: TRBJ2-5
d_gene: .
abundance: .
v_gene: TRBV27

CDR3aa: CASSPGGVAPLHF
CDR3nt: TGTGCCAGCAGCCCCGGGGGGGTTGCACCCCTCCACTTT
j_gene: TRBJ1-6
d_gene: .
abundance: .
v_gene: TRBV11-3

CDR3aa: CASSLIIGTENTGELFF
CDR3nt: TGTGCCAGCAGCTTAATTATCGGCACGGAGAACACCGGGGAGCTGTTTTTT
j_gene: TRBJ2-2
d_gene: .
abundance: .
v_gene: TRBV7-6